Sequencing of this TCR beta chain was carried out in a study of cytomegalovirus exposure and HLA in healthy donors. Broader study findings: Generally TCR sequences proved uncommon, though certain public TCRs appeared in numerous donors.

Assay: immunoSEQ multiplex PCR; the TCRdb copy retains only in-frame clones and omits some. The sample yields 200,000 to 300,000 clones, roughly 87% seen once. Concerning this clone: No antigen is known for it.

The ends were cut back, 3 bases at V and 5 bases at J, with 7 bases in the middle. This CDR3 has 11 residues. From germline, CDR1 is SQVTM and CDR2 ANQGSEA. The material sequenced was PBMCs. This sequence was found in a man aged 18 to 30 in good health and CMV-seropositive. The chain carries TRBV29-1 and TRBJ2-5; D ambiguous. The CDR3 loop reads CSVERVETQYF. Written as DNA, the CDR3 is TGCAGCGTTGAGAGAGTGGAGACCCAGTACTTC.